A selection of T cell receptor beta chains follows, all from one sample in a study of beta chain features in type 1 diabetes. Assay used: immunoSEQ multiplex PCR; TCRdb lists only in-frame clones, some missing. Of about 160,000 clones listed, approximately 10% are singletons. The material sequenced was central memory CD4+ T cells from blood. These receptors all come from a man aged 25-45 years with type 1 diabetes. Both conserved end residues are part of each CDR3. D genes are given only for firm matches. Only part of the rows carry a size: once, few, many, or a class if the clone is expanded.

few,NA,TRBV18,TRBJ2-7,TGTGCCAGCTCACCACCGACAGCCAAATCCGAGCAGTACTTC,CASSPPTAKSEQYF
NA,NA,TRBV28,TRBJ2-5,TGTGCCAGCAGTCACCGTATACAATTCGAGACCCAGTACTTC,CASSHRIQFETQYF
few,TRBD1,TRBV7-2,TRBJ2-7,TGTGCCAGCAGTAAGGACAGGGGGCCCATGTACGAGCAGTACTTC,CASSKDRGPMYEQYF
few,TRBD1,TRBV28,TRBJ1-3,TGTGCCAGCACCCCCGGACAGGCATTACGGGGAAACACCATATATTTT,CASTPGQALRGNTIYF
NA,NA,TRBV28,TRBJ2-5,TGTGCCAGCAGTTACAGAGAGACCCAGTACTTC,CASSYRETQYF
NA,TRBD1,TRBV19,TRBJ2-2,TGTGCCAGTAGTATGGACAGGGGGAACACCGGGGAGCTGTTTTTT,CASSMDRGNTGELFF
NA,NA,TRBV11-2,TRBJ1-5,TGTGCCAGCAGCTTGGGCAGCATGAGGGCAAAGCCCCAGCATTTT,CASSLGSMRAKPQHF
few,NA,TRBV7-9,TRBJ1-2,TGTGCCAGCAGCTTAGAGTCCGGGTATGGCTACACCTTC,CASSLESGYGYTF
few,TRBD1,TRBV16,TRBJ1-5,TGTGCCAGCAGCCAATGGGAAGGACAGGGCAGAGACCAGCCCCAGCATTTT,CASSQWEGQGRDQPQHF
few,NA,TRBV14,TRBJ1-1,TGTGCCAGCAGCCAGGGGGGTGAAGCTTTCTTT,CASSQGGEAFF
few,NA,TRBV18,TRBJ1-1,TGTGCCAGCTCACCAGGACCCCAGGGAAGCACTGAAGCTTTCTTT,CASSPGPQGSTEAFF
few,NA,TRBV7-2,TRBJ1-5,TGTGCCAGCAGCTTCGAGGTTAGCAATCAGCCCCAGCATTTT,CASSFEVSNQPQHF
NA,TRBD2,TRBV29-1,TRBJ2-1,TGCAGCCATAGCGGGAGTGGCTACAATGAGCAGTTCTTC,CSHSGSGYNEQFF
few,TRBD2,TRBV28,TRBJ2-5,TGTGCCACCAAGGAGTTAGCGGGAGCCGCAGAGACCCAGTACTTC,CATKELAGAAETQYF
NA,NA,TRBV6-5,TRBJ2-5,TGTGCCAGCAGTTACGGCACAGGTCCTAAGGGGGAGACCCAGTACTTC,CASSYGTGPKGETQYF
NA,NA,TRBV6-1,TRBJ1-2,TGTGCCAGCAACCTCGCAGGGGCCTATGGCTACACCTTC,CASNLAGAYGYTF
NA,NA,TRBV4-2,TRBJ1-1,TGTGCCAGCAGCCAAGATAGAGGGTACACTGAAGCTTTCTTT,CASSQDRGYTEAFF
few,TRBD1,TRBV10-3,TRBJ1-5,TGTGCCATCAGCGGGACAGGGGGTAGCAATCAGCCCCAGCATTTT,CAISGTGGSNQPQHF
NA,NA,TRBV7-2,TRBJ1-1,TGTGCCAGCAGCTTAGGGATGGAGATGAACACTGAAGCTTTCTTT,CASSLGMEMNTEAFF
NA,NA,TRBV18,TRBJ2-1,TGTGCCAGCTCACCCCGGGAAGGGCTAAACAATGAGCAGTTCTTC,CASSPREGLNNEQFF
NA,TRBD1,TRBV7-8,TRBJ2-7,TGTGCCAGCAGCCCAGGGACAGGGATCTACGAGCAGTACTTC,CASSPGTGIYEQYF
few,NA,TRBV5-1,TRBJ2-7,TGCGCCAGCAGCTTCAGCGGGACATCCTACGAGCAGTACTTC,CASSFSGTSYEQYF
NA,NA,TRBV7-2,TRBJ2-1,TGTGCCAGCAGCAAGGGACTCAGGCAGTTCTTC,CASSKGLRQFF
NA,NA,TRBV7-8,TRBJ2-3,TGTGCCAGCAGCAACTCAGATACGCAGTATTTT,CASSNSDTQYF
NA,NA,TRBV7-2,TRBJ2-3,TGTGCCAGCAGCTTAGCCGGGTCAGATACGCAGTATTTT,CASSLAGSDTQYF
NA,NA,TRBV6-1,TRBJ1-2,TGTGCCAGCAAGCCCCAAGGCAGGGATTACTATGGCTACACCTTC,CASKPQGRDYYGYTF
NA,NA,TRBV9,TRBJ2-1,TGTGCCAGCAGCTCGCGTCCCAACTCCTACAATGAGCAGTTCTTC,CASSSRPNSYNEQFF
few,NA,TRBV14,TRBJ2-1,TGTGCCAGCAGCAGGGTCAGGACTTACTCCTACAATGAGCAGTTCTTC,CASSRVRTYSYNEQFF
NA,NA,TRBV6-1,TRBJ2-1,TGTGCCAGCAGTGAAGCGATGGGGGACAAAAGGTTCTTC,CASSEAMGDKRFF
NA,NA,TRBV7-3,TRBJ1-5,TGTGCCAGCAGCTTAACCCCAGATCAGCCCCAGCATTTT,CASSLTPDQPQHF
NA,TRBD1,TRBV6-5,TRBJ2-7,TGTGCCAGCAGTCCCCGAGGGGGCGGTTTTGACGAGCAGTACTTC,CASSPRGGGFDEQYF
NA,TRBD1,TRBV6-5,TRBJ1-2,TGTGCCAGCAGCAGACAGGGTTCATATGGCTACACCTTC,CASSRQGSYGYTF
NA,NA,TRBV6-5,TRBJ1-1,TGTGCCAGCAGCCTTGTTCCGACTGAAGCTTTCTTT,CASSLVPTEAFF
few,TRBD2,TRBV7-3,TRBJ2-3,TGTGCCAGCAGCCGTAGCGGGAGCACAGATACGCAGTATTTT,CASSRSGSTDTQYF
few,TRBD2,TRBV5-4,TRBJ2-7,TGTGCCAGCAGTCGGACTAGCGGGCAATACGAGCAGTACTTC,CASSRTSGQYEQYF
NA,TRBD2,TRBV28,TRBJ2-7,TGTGCCAGCAGTTTACTAGCGGGAGGGAGCGTCGAGCAGTACTTC,CASSLLAGGSVEQYF
NA,NA,TRBV5-4,TRBJ2-7,TGTGCCAGCAGCTTGGTAGCCCAGGGGTCCTACGAGCAGTACTTC,CASSLVAQGSYEQYF
few,TRBD2,TRBV7-9,TRBJ2-2,TGTGCCAGCAGCCTCCTCGCAGCGGGGATGAACACCGGGGAGCTGTTTTTT,CASSLLAAGMNTGELFF
NA,TRBD1,TRBV11-3,TRBJ2-5,TGTGCCAGCAGCTCCCAGGGGGCCCCACGGACCCAGTACTTC,CASSSQGAPRTQYF
NA,NA,TRBV4-3,TRBJ2-7,TGCGCCAGCAGCCAAGATCGGGGGAGCTCCTACGAGCAGTACTTC,CASSQDRGSSYEQYF
NA,TRBD1,TRBV4-2,TRBJ1-4,TGTGCCAGCAGCCAGGGACAGGGGGGAACTAATGAAAAACTGTTTTTT,CASSQGQGGTNEKLFF
few,TRBD1,TRBV29-1,TRBJ1-2,TGCAGCGTTGACGCCGGGACAGGGATGGTAGAGGGCTACACCTTC,CSVDAGTGMVEGYTF
NA,NA,TRBV20-1,TRBJ2-7,TGCAGTGGACTTGACTACGAGCAGTACTTC,CSGLDYEQYF
NA,NA,TRBV13,TRBJ2-7,TGTGCCAGCAGCTTAGCCCGCGGCACTAGCAGATGGGAGCAGTACTTC,CASSLARGTSRWEQYF
few,TRBD1,TRBV30,TRBJ1-3,TGTGCCCGGACAGGGGGCTCTGGAAACACCATATATTTT,CARTGGSGNTIYF
NA,NA,TRBV19,TRBJ1-1,TGTGCCAGTACACGGGACTCTAGCACTGAAGCTTTCTTT,CASTRDSSTEAFF
few,NA,TRBV28,TRBJ1-2,TGTGCCAGCAGTCTACCCCCCGGGACAAACTATGGCTACACCTTC,CASSLPPGTNYGYTF
NA,NA,TRBV13,TRBJ2-7,TGTGCCAGCAGCTTAGCGGTAGCCTACTCCTACGAGCAGTACTTC,CASSLAVAYSYEQYF
few,NA,TRBV13,TRBJ2-7,TGTGCCAGCAGCTTTCGTCAGACAGGAGCCTACGAGCAGTACTTC,CASSFRQTGAYEQYF
once,TRBD1,TRBV6-6,TRBJ1-5,TGTGCCAGCAGTTTACAGGGGGCCAATCAGCCCCAGCATTTT,CASSLQGANQPQHF